The clone carrying this TCR beta chain was counted only a few times. TCRdb reanalysed the 5' RACE reads using MiXCR and keeps one entry per CDR3 protein. The data contain 350,000 to 550,000 distinct CDR3 sequences, 15% to 20% of them singletons. The record originates from a study of T-cell memory formation after mild COVID-19. The V and J ends lost 4 bases and 4 bases respectively, with 5 bases between them. Germline CDR1 reads DFQATT; CDR2 reads SNEGSKA (reference sequence). The CDR3 totals 10 residues. The material sequenced was PBMCs or a T cell subset sorted from them (not recorded which). J is TRBJ2-7 and V is TRBV20-1; D gene unclear. The origin of this receptor is a man aged 18 to 30 who had mild COVID-19 (a few samples of this study predate the infection). Cell type and time point are not known. In DNA form, the CDR3 reads TGCAGTGCTACCCCTTACGAGCAGTACGTC. Translation: CSATPYEQYV.